This entry lists 3 T cell receptor beta chains sequenced from one sample in a study of blood T cell repertoires in COVID-19. TCRdb keeps only in-frame clones here, not all; method: immunoSEQ multiplex PCR. The sample has about 260,000 clones; about 87% are singletons. Sequencing input: peripheral blood. The receptors shown here come from a woman aged 45-59 years with acute or convalescent COVID-19.

On this clone: The sample has other DNA sequences that encode this CDR3 too. The chain combines TRBV2 with TRBJ2-1; 11 bases fit TRBD2. Germline V gene lookup returns CDR1 SNHLY and CDR2 FYNNEI. Trimming cost V 4 bases and J 7 bases; bases outside gene matches: 3. The CDR3 length is 14 residues. In DNA form, the CDR3 reads TGTGCCAGCAGTGCACTAGCGGGAGTGAATGAGCAGTTCTTC. This encodes CASSALAGVNEQFF.

V gene TRBV7-3 combines with J gene TRBJ2-3; D is uncertain. Germline V gene lookup returns CDR1 SGHTA and CDR2 FQGTGA. The germline V and J ends were trimmed by 5 bases and 1 base, with 10 bases remaining between them. This CDR3 is 14 amino acids long. The CDR3 DNA is TGTGCCAGCAGCCCATACGTAGGCACAGATACGCAGTATTTT. It translates to CASSPYVGTDTQYF.

This chain links TRBV7-8 with TRBJ2-7, with D perhaps matching TRBD1 (5 bases). The CDR3 is 12 amino acids. Germline-derived CDR1 and CDR2 are SGHVS and FQNEAQ. V shed 5 bases and J shed 2 bases, with 7 bases lying between them. CDR3 protein: CASSPTAYEQYF. CDR3 DNA sequence: TGTGCCAGCAGCCCGACAGCCTACGAGCAGTACTTC.